A selection of T cell receptor beta chains follows, all from one sample in a study of human T cells and chemical hapten exposure. TCRdb reanalysed the RACE reads using MiXCR and keeps one entry per CDR3 protein. The table shows 95,000 to 150,000 distinct CDR3 sequences, with less than 15% occurring only once. Sequenced material: whole blood, taken in connection with sensitization to the hapten diphenylcyclopropenone (DPC). Receptors originate from a woman aged 18 to 35 with alopecia areata. Some clones in this sample may be carry-over from other donors' samples. The CDR3 runs from the conserved cysteine through the conserved F or W. D genes are given only for firm matches. Some rows mark clone size as missing; the rest say once, few, many or name a class of expanded clone.

v_gene	j_gene	d_gene	abundance	CDR3nt	CDR3aa
TRBV24-1	TRBJ2-1	-	many	TGTGCCACCAGTGATGCAAGTTTAGACCTCAATGAGCAGTTCTTC	CATSDASLDLNEQFF
TRBV7-9	TRBJ1-5	TRBD1	many	TGTGCCAGCAGCTTACCAGGGGGAGGGCAGCCCCAGCATTTT	CASSLPGGGQPQHF
TRBV7-2	TRBJ1-5	-	many	TGTGCCAGCAGCTTAGGGACAGTCGCTAATCAGCCCCAGCATTTT	CASSLGTVANQPQHF
TRBV6-6	TRBJ2-7	-	-	TGTGCCAGCAGTTACTCGCTACAGAATTACGAGCAGTACTTC	CASSYSLQNYEQYF
TRBV11-2	TRBJ2-2	-	few	TGTGCCAGCAGCTTGGGATGGGGCGGCACTAACACCGGGGAGCTGTTTTTT	CASSLGWGGTNTGELFF
TRBV9	TRBJ2-1	-	-	TGTGCCAGCAGCGTAGTGTCAGGGCTTGAGCAGTTCTTC	CASSVVSGLEQFF
TRBV30	TRBJ1-1	-	few	TGTGCCTGGAGTCCCCGTGCTTTCGGGGGTCGGACTGAAGCTTTCTTT	CAWSPRAFGGRTEAFF
TRBV18	TRBJ2-1	TRBD2	few	TGTGCCAGCTCACCACCGGGCCTAGCGGGCAATGAGCAGTTCTTC	CASSPPGLAGNEQFF
TRBV7-2	TRBJ2-2	TRBD2	-	TGTGCCAGCAGCACCTGGGGACTAGCGGGGAACACCGGGGAGCTGTTTTTT	CASSTWGLAGNTGELFF
TRBV7-8	TRBJ2-1	TRBD1	many	TGTGCCAGCAGCACGCGTCCCGGGACAGGGACCAATGAGCAGTTCTTC	CASSTRPGTGTNEQFF
TRBV7-6	TRBJ2-3	TRBD2	-	TGTGCCAGCAGCTTAGTATCTAGCGGGGGAGTCGTTAGCACAGATACGCAGTATTTT	CASSLVSSGGVVSTDTQYF
TRBV7-9	TRBJ2-7	TRBD1	few	TGTGCCAGCAGAGATACCGGGACAGGGTCCTACGAGCAGTACTTC	CASRDTGTGSYEQYF
TRBV9	TRBJ2-3	TRBD2	few	TGTGCCAGCAGCGTAGAGGTAGCGGGGCGCACAGATACGCAGTATTTT	CASSVEVAGRTDTQYF
TRBV20-1	TRBJ2-2	TRBD1	few	TGCAGTGCCCGTGGGGACAGGGAAGAGGCCGGGGAGCTGTTTTTT	CSARGDREEAGELFF
TRBV10-3	TRBJ2-7	-	-	TGTGCCATCAGTGAGAGGGCAGCCTCAGCCTACGAGCAGTACTTC	CAISERAASAYEQYF
TRBV6-2/TRBV6-3	TRBJ2-1	TRBD2	few	TGTGCCAGCAGTTACTGGCGGGGGGGGTACAATGAGCAGTTCTTC	CASSYWRGGYNEQFF
TRBV5-1	TRBJ1-6	-	-	TGCGCCAGCAGCTTTGGTAGGGATAATTCACCCCTCCACTTT	CASSFGRDNSPLHF
TRBV7-2	TRBJ2-5	TRBD2	-	TGTGCCAGCAGCTTAGGGAGCGGGGTCCAAGAGACCCAGTACTTC	CASSLGSGVQETQYF
TRBV20-1	TRBJ1-1	-	few	TGCAGTGCTCCCGGGGGCCCGAACACTGAAGCTTTCTTT	CSAPGGPNTEAFF
TRBV4-3	TRBJ2-7	-	few	TGCGCCAGCAGCCAAAATCCGGGGGGCGTCGCCGAGCAGTACTTC	CASSQNPGGVAEQYF
TRBV30	TRBJ1-6	TRBD1	-	TGTGCCTGGAGGGGGCCGGGACAGGGTTCCTATAATTCACCCCTCCACTTT	CAWRGPGQGSYNSPLHF
TRBV4-3	TRBJ2-2	-	few	TGCGCCAGCAGCCAAGAAACCGGGACACCTAACACCGGGGAGCTGTTTTTT	CASSQETGTPNTGELFF
TRBV12-3/TRBV12-4	TRBJ2-7	-	-	TGTGCCAGCAGTTTAGCTTACCTCTACGAGCAGTACTTC	CASSLAYLYEQYF
TRBV20-1	TRBJ2-3	-	few	TGCAGTGCTACGTATGGGCTCGCAGATACGCAGTATTTT	CSATYGLADTQYF
TRBV10-2	TRBJ1-1	-	few	TGCGCCAGCAGTCCCCAGGGCCGGGGGACTGAAGCTTTCTTT	CASSPQGRGTEAFF
TRBV24-1	TRBJ2-7	-	few	TGTGCCACCAGTGATTCGTTCGAGCAGTACTTC	CATSDSFEQYF
TRBV11-2	TRBJ2-1	TRBD1	-	TGTGCCAGCAGCTTACCTACGGACAGGACCCACAATGAGCAGTTCTTC	CASSLPTDRTHNEQFF
TRBV20-1	TRBJ2-3	-	few	TGCAGCTACCAGACTAGCACAGATACGCAGTATTTT	CSYQTSTDTQYF
TRBV10-3	TRBJ1-1	TRBD1	-	TGTGCCATCAGTGAGTCGAGAGGGGGCACTAACACTGAAGCTTTCTTT	CAISESRGGTNTEAFF
TRBV3-1	TRBJ2-7	-	few	TGTGCCAGCAGCCATCTCGCCAAGGGGATCGACGAGCAGTACTTC	CASSHLAKGIDEQYF
TRBV7-2	TRBJ2-5	-	-	TGTGCCAGCAGCCCTGACCGGAAAGAGACCCAGTACTTC	CASSPDRKETQYF
TRBV7-2	TRBJ2-2	-	-	TGTGCCAGCAGCTCCAGACCCGCAAGGGGCACCGGGGAGCTGTTTTTT	CASSSRPARGTGELFF
TRBV28	TRBJ2-7	-	-	TGTGCCAGCAGTTTTGAACAGTTAAGCTCCTACGAGCAGTACTTC	CASSFEQLSSYEQYF
TRBV27	TRBJ2-1	-	-	TGTGCCAGCAGTCCGATTCTGAACTCCTACAATGAGCAGTTCTTC	CASSPILNSYNEQFF
TRBV7-2	TRBJ1-4	-	-	TGTGCCAGCAGCTACCTAGAGGGCGAAAAACTGTTTTTT	CASSYLEGEKLFF
TRBV29-1	TRBJ2-7	TRBD1	-	TGCAGCGTTGAAGTATGGACAGGCTACGAGCAGTACTTC	CSVEVWTGYEQYF
TRBV10-3	TRBJ2-3	-	few	TGTGCCATCAGTGAGTCCTGGGCGGGGTCAGATACGCAGTATTTT	CAISESWAGSDTQYF
TRBV19	TRBJ1-5	-	few	TGTGCCAGTAGTGAGAGCTCCTGGGATCCCCAGCATTTT	CASSESSWDPQHF
TRBV12-3/TRBV12-4	TRBJ1-5	-	many	TGTGCCAGCAGCCCCGGGGGCTCAGGCAATCAGCCCCAGCATTTT	CASSPGGSGNQPQHF
TRBV7-6	TRBJ1-4	-	-	TGTGTCAGCAGCTTAGTTGCACAGGATGAAAAACTGTTTTTT	CVSSLVAQDEKLFF
TRBV7-9	TRBJ2-5	-	few	TGTGCCAGCAGCTTCGGCGGAGAAGAGACCCAGTACTTC	CASSFGGEETQYF